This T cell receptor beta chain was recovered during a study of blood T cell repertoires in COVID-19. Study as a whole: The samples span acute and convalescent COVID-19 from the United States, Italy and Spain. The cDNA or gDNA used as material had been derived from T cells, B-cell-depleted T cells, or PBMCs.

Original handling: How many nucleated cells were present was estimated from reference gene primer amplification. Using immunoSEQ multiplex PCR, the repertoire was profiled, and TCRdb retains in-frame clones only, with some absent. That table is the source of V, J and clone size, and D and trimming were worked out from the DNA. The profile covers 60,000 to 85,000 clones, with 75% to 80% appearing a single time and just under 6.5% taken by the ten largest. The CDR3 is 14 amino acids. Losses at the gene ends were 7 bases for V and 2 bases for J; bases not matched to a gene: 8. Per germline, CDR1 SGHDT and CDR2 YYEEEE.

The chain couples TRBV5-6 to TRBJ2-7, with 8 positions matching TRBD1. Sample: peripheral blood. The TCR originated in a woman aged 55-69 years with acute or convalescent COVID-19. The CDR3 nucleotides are TGTGCCAGCGAAACCGGGACAGGCACCTACGAGCAGTACTTC. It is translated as CASETGTGTYEQYF.